This record covers a single T cell receptor (beta chain). These data belong to a study of Ad26.COV2.S vaccination and SARS-CoV-2 variants. Treatment denoted: some 19 received Ad26.COV2.S at low or high dose, single or two shots; about 5 received placebo; per-sample allocation not given. The investigators took samples on day 63 after the first vaccine or placebo injection. Built on an Ad26 vector, the vaccine expressed Wuhan-strain SARS-CoV-2 spike. Trimming left V 7 bases short and J 8 bases short, with 17 bases between. This CDR3 comprises 12 residues. Germline values: CDR1 SQVTM, CDR2 ANQGSEA. Clones were read by immunoSEQ multiplex PCR, and TCRdb kept only the in-frame ones, dropping some. There are fewer than 400,000 clones in the sample; 86% occur only once, and 1.5% to 2.5% lies in the top ten.

This clonotype originated in a person between 18 and 60 years old who received the Ad26.COV2.S COVID-19 vaccine or a placebo. The sample in question was peripheral blood, obtained in a trial of Ad26.COV2.S vaccine versus placebo. The rearrangement links TRBV29-1 to TRBJ1-2, with D possibly being TRBD1 (6 bases). The CDR3 coding sequence is TGCAGCGCCGACCCCGACAGGTTCGGCTACACCTTC. Its translation: CSADPDRFGYTF.